This TCR beta chain was retrieved from a study of T cell repertoires in cytomegalovirus infection. Study details: CMV infection together with matching HLA type was indicated by public TCR beta signatures. Study-wide results and caveats: HLA-C-restricted, CMV-specific TCR beta clonotypes were dominant ex vivo. Based on cumulative public TCR beta family frequency, carriers of CMV plus the relevant HLA were identified.

Trimming stripped 1 base from V and 2 bases from J, with 12 bases between. CDR3 length: 15 amino acids. Germline V lookup: CDR1 GTSNPN, CDR2 SVGIG (reference sequence). TCRdb itself ran the reads through MiXCR, one entry per CDR3 protein. The table has around 230,000 distinct CDR3 sequences, about 5.9% seen once. This clonotype appeared many times. What it binds is unknown. V is TRBV30 and J is TRBJ2-1; a possible D gene is TRBD1 (6 bases). Material for sequencing was PBMCs. The TCR comes from a human donor in good health (CMV status not recorded). Some clones in this sample may be carry-over from other donors' samples. CDR3 loop: CAWSGTGIPYNEQFF. The CDR3 bases are TGTGCCTGGAGTGGCACAGGGATCCCCTACAATGAGCAGTTCTTC. Variable domain in full (rest from reference TRBV30 and TRBJ2-1): SQTIHQWPATLVQPVGSPLSLECTVEGTSNPNLYWYRQAAGRGLQLLFYSVGIGQISSEVPQNLSASRPQDRQFILSSKKLLLSDSGFYLCAWSGTGIPYNEQFFGPGTRLTVL.